The clone carrying this T cell receptor (beta chain) has a single count. The CDR3 sequence is 15 residues long. V shed 5 bases and J 4 bases; nucleotides not matched to a gene: 4. Germline V gene lookup returns CDR1 LGHNA and CDR2 YNFKEQ. Survey-level TCR beta sequencing used the immunoSEQ assay. The assay was immunoSEQ multiplex PCR, and TCRdb's table has in-frame clones only and misses some. The data show roughly 68,000 clones, 80% to 95% seen once. This sequence was found in a man aged 40-49 years with rheumatoid arthritis. Material: PBMCs. J is TRBJ2-1 and V is TRBV4-2, with 11 bases aligning to TRBD1. DNA of the CDR3: TGTGCCAGCAGCAGCCGGGACAGGGGGTACAATGAGCAGTTCTTC. The encoded protein is CASSSRDRGYNEQFF.